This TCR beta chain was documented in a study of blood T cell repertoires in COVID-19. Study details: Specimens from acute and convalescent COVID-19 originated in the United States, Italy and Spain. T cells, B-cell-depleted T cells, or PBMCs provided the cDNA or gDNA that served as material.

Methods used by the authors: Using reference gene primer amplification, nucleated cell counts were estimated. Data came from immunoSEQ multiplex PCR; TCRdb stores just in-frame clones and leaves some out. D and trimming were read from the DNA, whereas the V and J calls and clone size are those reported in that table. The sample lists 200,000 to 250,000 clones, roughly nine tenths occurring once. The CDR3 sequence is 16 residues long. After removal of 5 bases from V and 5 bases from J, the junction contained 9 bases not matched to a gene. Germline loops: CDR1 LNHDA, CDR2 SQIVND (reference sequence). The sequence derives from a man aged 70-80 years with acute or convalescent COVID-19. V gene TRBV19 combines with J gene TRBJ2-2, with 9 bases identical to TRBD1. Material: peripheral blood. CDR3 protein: CASSPTGTGRTGELFF. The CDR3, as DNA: TGTGCCAGTAGTCCCACCGGGACAGGGCGAACCGGGGAGCTGTTTTTT. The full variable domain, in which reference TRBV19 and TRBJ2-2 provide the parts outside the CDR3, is DGGITQSPKYLFRKEGQNVTLSCEQNLNHDAMYWYRQDPGQGLRLIYYSQIVNDFQKGDIAEGYSVSREKKESFPLTVTSAQKNPTAFYLCASSPTGTGRTGELFFGEGSRLTVL.